A single sample gave rise to the 5 T cell receptor beta chains below, sequenced in a study of shared clonotypes between healthy human individuals. Cells designated naive CD8 were CD45RO-negative and were positively selected for CCR7, with terminally differentiated effector memory CD45RA+ cells excluded. Repertoires were generated with immunoSEQ multiplex PCR, while TCRdb's copy carries only in-frame clones and drops some. This repertoire shows about 580,000 clones, nearly 98% found once; its top ten account for 0.25% to 0.35%. The sample was naive CD8+ T cells sorted from blood. These receptors were collected from a man younger than 45 in good health.

The rearrangement joins TRBV10-1 to TRBJ2-7; 7 bases align to TRBD1. The CDR3 totals 12 residues. In germline, CDR1 is WNHNN, CDR2 SYGVQD (reference sequence). Unmatched junction bases numbered 8, after V lost 6 bases and J lost 9 bases. This CDR3 reads CASSEGQLGQYF. Written as DNA, the CDR3 is TGCGCCAGCAGCGAGGGACAGTTGGGGCAGTACTTC.

The V call is TRBV6-5, the J call TRBJ2-1; D not certain. The CDR3 runs 16 residues. The V end was cut by 0 bases, the J end by 2 bases, with 11 bases between. The germline V gene encodes CDR1 MNHEY and CDR2 SVGAGI. In DNA form, the CDR3 reads TGTGCCAGCAGTTACTCGATTGCCGACGCCTACAATGAGCAGTTCTTC. It translates to CASSYSIADAYNEQFF.

The genes are TRBV4-2 and TRBJ2-1, with D perhaps TRBD2 (6 bases). The V end lost 0 bases, the J end lost 0 bases, and 15 bases lay between the germline ends. The germline CDR1 and CDR2 sequences are LGHNA and YNFKEQ. This CDR3 comprises 18 residues. CDR3 in amino acids: CASSQDRLARSSYNEQFF. The CDR3 DNA reads as TGTGCCAGCAGCCAAGATCGGCTAGCGCGCAGCTCCTACAATGAGCAGTTCTTC.

The rearrangement joins TRBV28 to TRBJ2-3; D is uncertain. The CDR3 length is 14 residues. V was cut by 2 bases and J by 0 bases, with 6 bases left in between. Germline lookup yields CDR1 MDHEN and CDR2 SYDVKM. The CDR3 bases are TGTGCCAGCAGTTTAGAGGCTAGCACAGATACGCAGTATTTT. Translated: CASSLEASTDTQYF.

The chain joins TRBV5-1 to TRBJ2-1; TRBD2 agrees at 12 bases. V was pared by 4 bases and J by 7 bases, with 6 bases of the junction left unmatched. Germline loops: CDR1 SGHRS, CDR2 YFSETQ. The CDR3 has 15 amino acids. CDR3 in DNA: TGCGCCAGCAGCCTATCGACTAGCGGGAGAAATGAGCAGTTCTTC. Amino acid sequence: CASSLSTSGRNEQFF.